The clone carrying this T cell receptor (beta chain) was seen only a few times. Its antigen is still unknown. These data belong to a study of T cells in Graves' hyperthyroidism and ophthalmopathy. As for the study in general: The initial diagnosis was the point when peripheral blood was collected, ahead of any treatment. The study, taken as a whole, reports: Before onset, by a median of approximately 5.9 months, the model predicted ophthalmopathy. Separating ophthalmopathy from stable hyperthyroidism was achieved by a 13 V-J model.

Trimming shortened V by 4 bases and J by 9 bases, and 13 bases separated the two germline ends. The length of the CDR3 is 13 residues. The germline CDR1 and CDR2 sequences are SNHLY and FYNNEI. TCR beta CDR3 region amplification was performed from RNA transcripts. The TCR CDR3 first-round RT-PCR relied on the HTBI primer set. TCRdb analysed the multiplex PCR reads with MiXCR anew, one entry per CDR3 protein. The sample lists approximately 600,000 distinct CDR3 sequences, approximately 15% occurring once. Each ophthalmopathy patient scored at least 3 on the Clinical Activity Score and at least 4 on NOSPECS grade, with duration under 3 months.

The sequenced material came from blood. The chain links TRBV2 to TRBJ1-5; D may be TRBD1 (5 bases). This receptor was taken from a woman in her thirties or forties with Graves' ophthalmopathy. The CDR3 bases are TGTGCCAGCAGTGGACAGCCGGTGGGGCCCCAGCATTTT. Its protein product is CASSGQPVGPQHF.